This T cell receptor beta chain came from a study of cytomegalovirus exposure and HLA in healthy donors. Study background: Assignment to the Caucasian-associated ancestry cluster applied to around 82% of the approximately 420 genotyped donors. Overall study findings and caveats: Some V segments, including TRBV6-2 and TRBV6-3, were excluded as indistinguishable.

As for this clone: The antigen is undetermined.

PCR amplification relied on 60 Vbeta primers (plus 13 Jbeta primers). The table came from immunoSEQ multiplex PCR; TCRdb's copy has only in-frame clones and leaves some out. The table shows about 140,000 clones, with around 80% occurring only once. CDR3 length: 15 amino acids. CDR1 is LNHDA, CDR2 SQIVND, per germline (reference sequence). The V and J ends lost 5 bases and 6 bases, in that order; junction bases with no gene match: 9. V and J are TRBV19 and TRBJ1-5; 8 bases align to TRBD1. This sequence originates from a middle-aged man in good health and CMV-seronegative. Material: PBMCs. The CDR3 loop reads CASSQWGQVGQPQHF. In DNA form, the CDR3 reads TGTGCCAGTAGTCAATGGGGACAGGTTGGTCAGCCCCAGCATTTT.